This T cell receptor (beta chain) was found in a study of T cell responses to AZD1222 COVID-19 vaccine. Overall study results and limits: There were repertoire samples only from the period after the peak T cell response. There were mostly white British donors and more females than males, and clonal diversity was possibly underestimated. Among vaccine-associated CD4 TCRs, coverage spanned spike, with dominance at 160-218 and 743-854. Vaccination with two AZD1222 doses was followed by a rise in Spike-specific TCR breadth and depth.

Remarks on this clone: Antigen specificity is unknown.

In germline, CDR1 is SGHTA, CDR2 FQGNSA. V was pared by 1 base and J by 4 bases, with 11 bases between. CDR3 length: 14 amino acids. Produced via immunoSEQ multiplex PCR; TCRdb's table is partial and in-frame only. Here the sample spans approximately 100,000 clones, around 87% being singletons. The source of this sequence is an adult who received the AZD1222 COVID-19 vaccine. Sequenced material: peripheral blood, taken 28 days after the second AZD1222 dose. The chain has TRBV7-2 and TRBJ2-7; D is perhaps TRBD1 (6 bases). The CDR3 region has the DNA TGTGCCAGCAGCTTAGGGGCAGGGGAGTACGAGCAGTACTTC. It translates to CASSLGAGEYEQYF.